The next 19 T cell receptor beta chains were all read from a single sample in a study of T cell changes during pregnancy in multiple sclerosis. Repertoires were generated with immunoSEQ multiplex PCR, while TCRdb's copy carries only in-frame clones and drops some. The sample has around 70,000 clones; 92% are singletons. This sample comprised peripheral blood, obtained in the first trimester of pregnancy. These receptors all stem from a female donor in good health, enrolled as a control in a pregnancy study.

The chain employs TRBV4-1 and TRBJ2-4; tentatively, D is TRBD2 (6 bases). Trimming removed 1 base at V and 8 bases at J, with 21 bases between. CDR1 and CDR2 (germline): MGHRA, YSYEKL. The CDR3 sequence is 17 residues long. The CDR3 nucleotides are TGCGCCAGCAGCCAAGTAGGGCTGATTGCGGGCGGGGACATTCAGTACTTC. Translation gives CASSQVGLIAGGDIQYF.

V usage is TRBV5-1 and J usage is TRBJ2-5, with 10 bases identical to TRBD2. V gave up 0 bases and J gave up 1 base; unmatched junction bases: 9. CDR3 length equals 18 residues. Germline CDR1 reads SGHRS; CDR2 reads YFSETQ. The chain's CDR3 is CASSLVTSGTPFQETQYF. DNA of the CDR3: TGCGCCAGCAGCTTGGTTACTAGCGGGACGCCATTCCAAGAGACCCAGTACTTC.

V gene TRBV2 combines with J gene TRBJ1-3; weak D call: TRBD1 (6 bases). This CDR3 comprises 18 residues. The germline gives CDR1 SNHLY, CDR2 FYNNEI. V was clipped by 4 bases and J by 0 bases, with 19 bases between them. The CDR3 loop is CASSVSGALPSSGNTIYF. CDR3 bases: TGTGCCAGCAGTGTATCAGGGGCCCTTCCCTCCTCTGGAAACACCATATATTTT.

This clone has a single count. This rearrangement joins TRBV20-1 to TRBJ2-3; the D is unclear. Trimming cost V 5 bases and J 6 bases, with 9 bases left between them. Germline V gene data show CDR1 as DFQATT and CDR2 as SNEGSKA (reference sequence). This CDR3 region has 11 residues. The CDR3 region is CSARPKDTQYF. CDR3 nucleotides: TGCAGTGCTCGCCCTAAGGATACGCAGTATTTT.

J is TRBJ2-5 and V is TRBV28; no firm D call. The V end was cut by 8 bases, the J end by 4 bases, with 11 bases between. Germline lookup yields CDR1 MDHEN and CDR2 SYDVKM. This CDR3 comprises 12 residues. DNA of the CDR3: TGTGCCAGCGCATCCTCGGGAGAGACCCAGTACTTC. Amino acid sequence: CASASSGETQYF.

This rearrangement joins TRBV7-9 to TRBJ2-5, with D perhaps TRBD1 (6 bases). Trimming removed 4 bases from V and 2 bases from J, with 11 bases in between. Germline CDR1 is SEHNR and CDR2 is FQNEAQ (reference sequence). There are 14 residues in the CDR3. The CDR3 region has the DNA TGTGCCAGCAGCTCCCACAGGGCACAAGAGACCCAGTACTTC. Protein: CASSSHRAQETQYF.

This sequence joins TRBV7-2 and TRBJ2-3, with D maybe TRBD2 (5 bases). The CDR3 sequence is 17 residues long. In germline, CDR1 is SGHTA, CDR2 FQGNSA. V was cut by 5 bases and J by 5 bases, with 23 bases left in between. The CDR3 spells CASSQSLGARARDTQYF. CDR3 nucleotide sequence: TGTGCCAGCAGCCAATCCCTGGGAGCGAGGGCAAGAGATACGCAGTATTTT. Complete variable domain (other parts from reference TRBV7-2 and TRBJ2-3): GAGVSQSPSNKVTEKGKDVELRCDPISGHTALYWYRQSLGQGLEFLIYFQGNSAPDKSGLPSDRFSAERTGGSVSTLTIQRTQQEDSAVYLCASSQSLGARARDTQYFGPGTRLTVL.

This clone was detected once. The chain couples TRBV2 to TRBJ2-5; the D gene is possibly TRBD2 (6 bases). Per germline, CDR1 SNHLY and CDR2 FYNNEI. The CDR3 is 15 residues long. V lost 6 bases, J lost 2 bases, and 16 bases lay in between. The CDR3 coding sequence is TGTGCCAGCAGCTTGGGGGGTGGGGAGCAAGAGACCCAGTACTTC. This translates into CASSLGGGEQETQYF.

Here the CDR3 DNA reads TGTGCCAGCAGCCTGGGCCAGGGCTCCTCTGGAAACACCATATATTTT. Encoded protein: CASSLGQGSSGNTIYF. This chain uses TRBV2 with TRBJ1-3, with a weak D call TRBD1 (5 bases). From germline, CDR1 is SNHLY and CDR2 FYNNEI. Trimming removed 6 bases from V and 0 bases from J, with 15 bases in between. The CDR3 runs to 16 residues. Full variable domain (outside the CDR3, taken from reference TRBV2 and TRBJ1-3): EPEVTQTPSHQVTQMGQEVILRCVPISNHLYFYWYRQILGQKVEFLVSFYNNEISEKSEIFDDQFSVERPDGSNFTLKIRSTKLEDSAMYFCASSLGQGSSGNTIYFGEGSWLTVV.

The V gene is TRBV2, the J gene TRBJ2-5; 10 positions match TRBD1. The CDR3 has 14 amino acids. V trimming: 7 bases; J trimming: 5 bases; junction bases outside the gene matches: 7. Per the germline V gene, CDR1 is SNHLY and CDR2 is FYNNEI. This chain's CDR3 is CASNRQGASETQYF. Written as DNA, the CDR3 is TGTGCCAGCAATAGACAGGGGGCCAGTGAGACCCAGTACTTC.

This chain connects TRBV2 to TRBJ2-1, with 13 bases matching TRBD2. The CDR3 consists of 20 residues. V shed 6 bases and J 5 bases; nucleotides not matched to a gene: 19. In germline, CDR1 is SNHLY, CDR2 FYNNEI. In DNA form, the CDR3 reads TGTGCCAGCAGGGACCACTTGGGGACTAGCGGGAAGGGAGCGCACAATGAGCAGTTCTTC. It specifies CASRDHLGTSGKGAHNEQFF.

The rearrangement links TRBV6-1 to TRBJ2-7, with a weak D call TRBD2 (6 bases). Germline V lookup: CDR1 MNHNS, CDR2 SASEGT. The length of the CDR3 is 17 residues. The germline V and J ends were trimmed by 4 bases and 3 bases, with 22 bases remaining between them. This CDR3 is CASSGGGGGDFSYEQYF. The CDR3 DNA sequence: TGTGCCAGCAGTGGCGGTGGTGGAGGGGATTTCAGCTACGAGCAGTACTTC.

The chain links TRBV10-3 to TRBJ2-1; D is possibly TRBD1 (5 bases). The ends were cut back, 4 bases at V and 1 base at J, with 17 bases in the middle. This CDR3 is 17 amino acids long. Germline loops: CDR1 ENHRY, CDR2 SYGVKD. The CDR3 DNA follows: TGTGCCATCAGTGTCCCCCTTGGGCAGGGATCCTACAATGAGCAGTTCTTC. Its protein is CAISVPLGQGSYNEQFF.

CDR3 DNA sequence: TGTGCCAGCAGCTCCACTAGCGGGGGGGGTCTTTACGAGCAGTACTTC. It encodes CASSSTSGGGLYEQYF. The chain joins TRBV11-2 to TRBJ2-7; 13 positions agree with TRBD2. The CDR3 covers 16 residues. In germline, CDR1 is SGHAT, CDR2 FQNNGV. V gave up 4 bases and J gave up 4 bases; unmatched junction bases: 7.

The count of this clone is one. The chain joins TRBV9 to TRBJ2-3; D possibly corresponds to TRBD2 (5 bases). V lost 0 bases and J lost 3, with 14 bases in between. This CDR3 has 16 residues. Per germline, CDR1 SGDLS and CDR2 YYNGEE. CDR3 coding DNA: TGTGCCAGCAGCGTAGGAAGTAATAAGCGGACAGATACGCAGTATTTT. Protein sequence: CASSVGSNKRTDTQYF.

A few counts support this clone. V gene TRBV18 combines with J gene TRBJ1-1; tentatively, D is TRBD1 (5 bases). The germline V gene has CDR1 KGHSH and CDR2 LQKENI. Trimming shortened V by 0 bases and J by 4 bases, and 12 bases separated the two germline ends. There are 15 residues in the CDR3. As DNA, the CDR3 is TGTGCCAGCTCACCACCGTACGGGGGTGGCACTGAAGCTTTCTTT. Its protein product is CASSPPYGGGTEAFF.

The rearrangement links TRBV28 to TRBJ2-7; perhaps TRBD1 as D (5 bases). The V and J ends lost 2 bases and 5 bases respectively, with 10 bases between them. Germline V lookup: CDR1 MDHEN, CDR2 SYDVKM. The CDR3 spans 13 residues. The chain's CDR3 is CASSLQGLDEQYF. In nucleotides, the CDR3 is TGTGCCAGCAGTTTACAGGGTCTCGACGAGCAGTACTTC.

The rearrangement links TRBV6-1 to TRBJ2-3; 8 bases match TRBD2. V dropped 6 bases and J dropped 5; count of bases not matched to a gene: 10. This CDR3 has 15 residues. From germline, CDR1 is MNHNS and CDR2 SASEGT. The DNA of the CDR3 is TGTGCCAGCAGAACTAGCGGAACGAGGATAGATACGCAGTATTTT. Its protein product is CASRTSGTRIDTQYF.

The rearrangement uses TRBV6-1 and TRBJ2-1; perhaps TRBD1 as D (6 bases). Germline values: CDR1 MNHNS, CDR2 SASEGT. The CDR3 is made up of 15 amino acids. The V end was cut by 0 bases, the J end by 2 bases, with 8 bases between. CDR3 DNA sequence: TGTGCCAGCAGTGAAGCGTACAGGGCCTACAATGAGCAGTTCTTC. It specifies CASSEAYRAYNEQFF.